This T cell receptor beta chain was captured in a study of blood T cell repertoires in COVID-19. Overall study context: Acute-phase and convalescent COVID-19 samples originated in the United States, Italy and Spain. The analysed material was cDNA or gDNA that came from T cells, B-cell-depleted T cells, or PBMCs.

Per the original methods: Using reference gene primer amplification, nucleated cell counts were estimated. Generated by immunoSEQ multiplex PCR, the TCRdb table keeps only in-frame clones and is missing some. V and J calls and clone size follow that table, whereas D and trimming were derived from the DNA. This sample carries around 86,000 clones, around 87% of them seen once, and the ten largest clones take approximately 8%. The CDR3 runs 14 residues. Per the germline V gene, CDR1 is LNHDA and CDR2 is SQIVND (reference sequence). The germline V and J ends were trimmed by 3 bases and 5 bases, with 13 bases remaining between them.

The specimen sequenced was peripheral blood. This rearrangement joins TRBV19 to TRBJ2-5; TRBD1 might be the D (5 bases). This TCR was recovered from a human donor with acute or convalescent COVID-19. The donor label of this sample is uncertain. The chain's CDR3 is CASSIRQGGETQYF. CDR3 nucleotide sequence: TGTGCCAGTAGTATCCGGCAGGGTGGGGAGACCCAGTACTTC. The full variable domain, its missing parts supplied by reference TRBV19 and TRBJ2-5, is DGGITQSPKYLFRKEGQNVTLSCEQNLNHDAMYWYRQDPGQGLRLIYYSQIVNDFQKGDIAEGYSVSREKKESFPLTVTSAQKNPTAFYLCASSIRQGGETQYFGPGTRLLVL.